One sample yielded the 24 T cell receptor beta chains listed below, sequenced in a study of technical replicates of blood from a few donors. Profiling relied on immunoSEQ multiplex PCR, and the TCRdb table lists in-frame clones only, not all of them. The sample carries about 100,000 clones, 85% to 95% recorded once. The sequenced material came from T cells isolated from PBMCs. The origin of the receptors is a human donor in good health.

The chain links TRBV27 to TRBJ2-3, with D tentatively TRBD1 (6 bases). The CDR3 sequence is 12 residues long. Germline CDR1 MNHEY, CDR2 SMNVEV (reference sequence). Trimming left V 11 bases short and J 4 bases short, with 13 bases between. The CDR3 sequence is CASSTGPDTQYF. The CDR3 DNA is TGTGCCTCTTCGACAGGCCCAGATACGCAGTATTTT.

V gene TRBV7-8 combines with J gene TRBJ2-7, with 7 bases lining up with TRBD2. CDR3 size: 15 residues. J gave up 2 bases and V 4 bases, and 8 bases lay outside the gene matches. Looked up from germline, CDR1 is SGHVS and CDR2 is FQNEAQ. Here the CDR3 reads CASSSAAGPTYEQYF. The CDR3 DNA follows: TGTGCCAGCAGCTCGGCAGCGGGACCTACCTACGAGCAGTACTTC.

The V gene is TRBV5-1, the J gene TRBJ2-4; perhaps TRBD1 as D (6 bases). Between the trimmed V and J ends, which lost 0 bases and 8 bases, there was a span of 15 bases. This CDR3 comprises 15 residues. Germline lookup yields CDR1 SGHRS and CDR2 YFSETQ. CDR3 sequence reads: CASSLEGRGVDIQYF. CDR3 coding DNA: TGCGCCAGCAGCTTGGAGGGCAGGGGCGTTGACATTCAGTACTTC.

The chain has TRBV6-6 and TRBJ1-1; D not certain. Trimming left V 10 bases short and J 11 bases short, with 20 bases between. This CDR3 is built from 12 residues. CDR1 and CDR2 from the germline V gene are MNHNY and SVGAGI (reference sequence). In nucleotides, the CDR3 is TGTGCCACCAATTTGGAACCCCCCAGGGCTTTCTTT. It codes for CATNLEPPRAFF.

CDR3 sequence (DNA): TGTGCCAGCAGCTTAGCAGGGACTGATGGCTACACCTTC. Its protein product is CASSLAGTDGYTF. This chain connects TRBV5-4 to TRBJ1-2; TRBD1 might be the D (5 bases). The CDR3 has 13 residues. The V gene's germline CDR1 is SGHNT and CDR2 YYREEE (reference sequence). Trimming removed 2 bases at V and 6 bases at J, with 11 bases between.

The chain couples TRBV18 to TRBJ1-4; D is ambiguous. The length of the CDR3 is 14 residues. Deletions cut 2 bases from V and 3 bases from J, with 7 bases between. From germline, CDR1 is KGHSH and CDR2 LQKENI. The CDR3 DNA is TGTGCCAGCTCACCAACTTCATCTAATGAAAAACTGTTTTTT. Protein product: CASSPTSSNEKLFF.

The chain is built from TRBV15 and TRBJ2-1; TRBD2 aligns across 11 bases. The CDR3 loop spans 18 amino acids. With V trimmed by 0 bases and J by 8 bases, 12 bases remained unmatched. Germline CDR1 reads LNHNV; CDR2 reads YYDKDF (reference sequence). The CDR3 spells CATSREVAGGPRLDEQFF. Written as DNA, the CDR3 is TGTGCCACCAGCAGAGAAGTAGCGGGAGGGCCACGCCTTGATGAGCAGTTCTTC. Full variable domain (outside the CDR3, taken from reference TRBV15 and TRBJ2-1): DAMVIQNPRYQVTQFGKPVTLSCSQTLNHNVMYWYQQKSSQAPKLLFHYYDKDFNNEADTPDNFQSRRPNTSFCFLDIRSPGLGDTAMYLCATSREVAGGPRLDEQFFGPGTRLTVL.

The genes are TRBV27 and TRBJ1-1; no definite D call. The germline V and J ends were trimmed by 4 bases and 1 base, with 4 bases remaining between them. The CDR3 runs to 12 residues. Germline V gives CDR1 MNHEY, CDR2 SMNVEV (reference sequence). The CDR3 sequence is CASSYGNTEAFF. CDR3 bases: TGTGCCAGCAGTTACGGGAACACTGAAGCTTTCTTT.

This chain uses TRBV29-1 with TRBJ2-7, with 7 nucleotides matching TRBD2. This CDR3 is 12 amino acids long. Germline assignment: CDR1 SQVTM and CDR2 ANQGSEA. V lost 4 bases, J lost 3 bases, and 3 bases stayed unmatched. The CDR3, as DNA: TGCAGCGTTGTACCGGGAGGCTACGAGCAGTACTTC. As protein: CSVVPGGYEQYF.

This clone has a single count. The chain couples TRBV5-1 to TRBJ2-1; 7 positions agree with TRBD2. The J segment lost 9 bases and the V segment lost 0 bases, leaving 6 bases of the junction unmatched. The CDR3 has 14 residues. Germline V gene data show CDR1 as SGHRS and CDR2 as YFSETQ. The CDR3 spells CASSLATGGGEQFF. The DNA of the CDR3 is TGCGCCAGCAGCTTGGCTACGGGAGGTGGTGAGCAGTTCTTC.

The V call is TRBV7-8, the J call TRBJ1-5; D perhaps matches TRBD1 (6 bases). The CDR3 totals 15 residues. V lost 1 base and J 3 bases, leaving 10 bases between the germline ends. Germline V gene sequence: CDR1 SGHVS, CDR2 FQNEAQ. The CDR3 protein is CASSLDREYNQPQHF. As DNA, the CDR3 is TGTGCCAGCAGCTTAGACAGGGAGTACAATCAGCCCCAGCATTTT.

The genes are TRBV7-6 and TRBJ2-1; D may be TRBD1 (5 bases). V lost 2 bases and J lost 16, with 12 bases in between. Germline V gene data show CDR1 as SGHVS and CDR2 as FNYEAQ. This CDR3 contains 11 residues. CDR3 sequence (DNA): TGTGCCAGCAGCTTACGGCAAGGACAATTCTTC. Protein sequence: CASSLRQGQFF.

This CDR3 is CAWGLADNEQFF. DNA for the CDR3: TGTGCCTGGGGACTAGCGGATAATGAGCAGTTCTTC. This chain links TRBV30 with TRBJ2-1; 10 bases fit TRBD2. V was clipped by 5 bases and J by 7 bases; unmatched bases: 2. Germline CDR1 and CDR2: GTSNPN and SVGIG (reference sequence). The CDR3 length is 12 residues. Variable domain in full (rest from reference TRBV30 and TRBJ2-1): SQTIHQWPATLVQPVGSPLSLECTVEGTSNPNLYWYRQAAGRGLQLLFYSVGIGQISSEVPQNLSASRPQDRQFILSSKKLLLSDSGFYLCAWGLADNEQFFGPGTRLTVL.

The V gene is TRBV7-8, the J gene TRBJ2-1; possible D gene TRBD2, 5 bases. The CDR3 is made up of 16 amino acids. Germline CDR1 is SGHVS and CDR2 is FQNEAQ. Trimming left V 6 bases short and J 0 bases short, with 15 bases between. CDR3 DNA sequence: TGTGCCAGCAGACCCTTGGCGGGCAGCTCCTACAATGAGCAGTTCTTC. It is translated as CASRPLAGSSYNEQFF.

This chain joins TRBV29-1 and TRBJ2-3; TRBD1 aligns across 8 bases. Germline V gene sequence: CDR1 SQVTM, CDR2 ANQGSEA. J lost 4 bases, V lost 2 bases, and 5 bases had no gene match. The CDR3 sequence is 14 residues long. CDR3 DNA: TGCAGCGTTGAACCCAGGGGGCGTCCAGATACGCAGTATTTT. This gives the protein CSVEPRGRPDTQYF.

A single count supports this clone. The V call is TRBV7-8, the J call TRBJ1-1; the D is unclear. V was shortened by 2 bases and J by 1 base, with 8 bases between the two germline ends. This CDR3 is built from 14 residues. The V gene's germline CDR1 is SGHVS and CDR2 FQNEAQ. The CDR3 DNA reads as TGTGCCAGCAGCTTACTCGGGGAGAACACTGAAGCTTTCTTT. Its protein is CASSLLGENTEAFF.

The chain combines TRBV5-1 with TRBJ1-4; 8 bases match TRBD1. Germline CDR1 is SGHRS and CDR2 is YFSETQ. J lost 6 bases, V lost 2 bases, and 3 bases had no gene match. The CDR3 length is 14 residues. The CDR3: CASSFTGGDEKLFF. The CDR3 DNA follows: TGCGCCAGCAGCTTTACAGGGGGGGATGAAAAACTGTTTTTT. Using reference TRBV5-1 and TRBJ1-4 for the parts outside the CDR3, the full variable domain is KAGVTQTPRYLIKTRGQQVTLSCSPISGHRSVSWYQQTPGQGLQFLFEYFSETQRNKGNFPGRFSGRQFSNSRSEMNVSTLELGDSALYLCASSFTGGDEKLFFGSGTQLSVL.

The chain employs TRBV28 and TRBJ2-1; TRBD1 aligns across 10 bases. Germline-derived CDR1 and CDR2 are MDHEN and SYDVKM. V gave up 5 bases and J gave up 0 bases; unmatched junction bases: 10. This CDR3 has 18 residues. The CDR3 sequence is CASSGSRDRGNSYNEQFF. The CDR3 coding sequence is TGTGCCAGCAGTGGAAGCCGGGACAGGGGAAACTCCTACAATGAGCAGTTCTTC.

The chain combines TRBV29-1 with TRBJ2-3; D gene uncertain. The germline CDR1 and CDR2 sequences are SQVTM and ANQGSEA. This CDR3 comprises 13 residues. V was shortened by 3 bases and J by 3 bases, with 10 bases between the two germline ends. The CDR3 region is CSVERPGTDTQYF. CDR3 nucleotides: TGCAGCGTTGAGCGGCCCGGGACAGATACGCAGTATTTT.

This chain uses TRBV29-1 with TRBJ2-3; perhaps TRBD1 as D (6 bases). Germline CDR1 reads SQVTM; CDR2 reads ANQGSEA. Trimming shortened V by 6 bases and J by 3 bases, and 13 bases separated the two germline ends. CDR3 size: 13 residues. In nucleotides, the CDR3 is TGCAGCGTAATGGGGGCGCCTACAGATACGCAGTATTTT. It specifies CSVMGAPTDTQYF.

Here the CDR3 DNA reads TGCAGCGTTGATCACCAGGGGAACACTGAAGCTTTCTTT. It translates to CSVDHQGNTEAFF. The J gene is TRBJ1-1, the V gene TRBV29-1; D perhaps matches TRBD1 (5 bases). CDR1 and CDR2 from the germline V gene are SQVTM and ANQGSEA. V lost 3 bases and J lost 1, with 9 bases in between. The CDR3 runs to 13 residues.

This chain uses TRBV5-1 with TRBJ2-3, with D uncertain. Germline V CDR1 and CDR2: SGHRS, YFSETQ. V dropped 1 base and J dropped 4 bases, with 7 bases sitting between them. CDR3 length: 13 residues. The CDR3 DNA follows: TGCGCCAGCAGCTTGTGGCCTGCAGATACGCAGTATTTT. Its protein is CASSLWPADTQYF.

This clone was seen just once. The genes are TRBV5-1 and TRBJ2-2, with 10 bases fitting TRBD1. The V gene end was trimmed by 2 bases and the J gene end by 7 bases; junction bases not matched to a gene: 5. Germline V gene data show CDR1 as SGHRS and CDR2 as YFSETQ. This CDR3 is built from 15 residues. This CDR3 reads CASSLTGQGIGELFF. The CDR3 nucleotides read TGCGCCAGCAGCTTAACGGGACAGGGGATCGGGGAGCTGTTTTTT.

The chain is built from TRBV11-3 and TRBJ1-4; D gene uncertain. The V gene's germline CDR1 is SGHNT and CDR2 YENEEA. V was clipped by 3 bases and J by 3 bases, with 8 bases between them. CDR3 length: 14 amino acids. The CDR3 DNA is TGTGCCAGCAGCTTGAGTCTTGCTAATGAAAAACTGTTTTTT. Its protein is CASSLSLANEKLFF.